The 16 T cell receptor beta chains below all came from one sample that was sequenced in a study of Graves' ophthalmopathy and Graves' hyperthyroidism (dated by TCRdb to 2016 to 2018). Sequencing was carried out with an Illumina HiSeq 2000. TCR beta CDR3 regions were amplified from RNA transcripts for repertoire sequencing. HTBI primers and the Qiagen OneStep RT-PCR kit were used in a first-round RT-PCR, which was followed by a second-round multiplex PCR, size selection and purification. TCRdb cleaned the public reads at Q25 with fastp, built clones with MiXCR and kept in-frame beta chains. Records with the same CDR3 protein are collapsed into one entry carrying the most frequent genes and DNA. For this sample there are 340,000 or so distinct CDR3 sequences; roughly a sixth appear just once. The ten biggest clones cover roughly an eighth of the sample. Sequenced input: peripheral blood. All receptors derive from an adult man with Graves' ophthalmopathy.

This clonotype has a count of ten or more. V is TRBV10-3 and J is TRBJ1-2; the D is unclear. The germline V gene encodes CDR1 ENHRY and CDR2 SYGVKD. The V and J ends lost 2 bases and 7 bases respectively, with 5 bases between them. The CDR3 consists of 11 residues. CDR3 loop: CAISEGSGYTF. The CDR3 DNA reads TGTGCCATCAGTGAGGGGTCTGGCTACACCTTC.

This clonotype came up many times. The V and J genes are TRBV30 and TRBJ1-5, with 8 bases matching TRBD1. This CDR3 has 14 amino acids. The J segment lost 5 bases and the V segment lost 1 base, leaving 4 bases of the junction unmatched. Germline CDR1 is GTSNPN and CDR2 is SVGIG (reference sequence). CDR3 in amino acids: CAWSGGTGYQPQHF. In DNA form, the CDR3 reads TGTGCCTGGAGTGGGGGGACAGGATATCAGCCCCAGCATTTT.

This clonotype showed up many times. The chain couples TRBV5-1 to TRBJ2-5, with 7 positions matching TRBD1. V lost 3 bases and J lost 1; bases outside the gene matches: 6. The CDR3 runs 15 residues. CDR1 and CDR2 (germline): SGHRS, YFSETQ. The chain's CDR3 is CASSSTGMSQETQYF. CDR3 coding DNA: TGCGCCAGCAGCTCGACAGGGATGAGCCAAGAGACCCAGTACTTC.

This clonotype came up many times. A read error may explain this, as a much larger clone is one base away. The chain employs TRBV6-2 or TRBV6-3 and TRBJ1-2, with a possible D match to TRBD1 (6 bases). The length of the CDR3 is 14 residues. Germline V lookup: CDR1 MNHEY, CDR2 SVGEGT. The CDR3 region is CASSHSGARYGYTF. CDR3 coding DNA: TGTGCCAGCAGTCACTCAGGGGCACGGTATGGCTACACCTTC.

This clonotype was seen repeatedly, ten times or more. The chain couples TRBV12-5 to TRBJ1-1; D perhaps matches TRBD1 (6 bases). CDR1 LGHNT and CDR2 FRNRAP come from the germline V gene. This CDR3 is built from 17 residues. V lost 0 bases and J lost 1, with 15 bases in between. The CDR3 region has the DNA TGTGCTAGTGGTTTGGTACTTGGGATACAGGGGAACACTGAAGCTTTCTTT. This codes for CASGLVLGIQGNTEAFF.

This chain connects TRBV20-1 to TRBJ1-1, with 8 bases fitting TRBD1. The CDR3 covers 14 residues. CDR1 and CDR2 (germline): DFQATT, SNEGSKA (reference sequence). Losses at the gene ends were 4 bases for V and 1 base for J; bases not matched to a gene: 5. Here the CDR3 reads CSAKQGGGNTEAFF. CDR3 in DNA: TGCAGTGCTAAACAGGGGGGCGGGAACACTGAAGCTTTCTTT.

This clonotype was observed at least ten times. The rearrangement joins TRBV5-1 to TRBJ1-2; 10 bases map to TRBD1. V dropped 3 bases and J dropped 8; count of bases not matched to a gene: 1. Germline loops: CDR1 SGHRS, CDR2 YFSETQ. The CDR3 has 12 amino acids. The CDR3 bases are TGCGCCAGCAGCTGGGACAGGGGCGGCTACACCTTC. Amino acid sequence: CASSWDRGGYTF.

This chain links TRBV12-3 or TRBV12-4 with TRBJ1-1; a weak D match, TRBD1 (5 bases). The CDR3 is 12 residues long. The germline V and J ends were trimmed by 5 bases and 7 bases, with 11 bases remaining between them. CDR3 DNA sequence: TGTGCCAGCAGTCTACAGGTGTATGAAGCTTTCTTT. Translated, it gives CASSLQVYEAFF.

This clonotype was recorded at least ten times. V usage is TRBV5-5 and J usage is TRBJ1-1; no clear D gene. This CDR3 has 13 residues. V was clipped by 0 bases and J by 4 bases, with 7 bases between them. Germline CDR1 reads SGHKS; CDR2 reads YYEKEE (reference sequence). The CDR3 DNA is TGTGCCAGCAGCTTGGCGGCGAGCACTGAAGCTTTCTTT. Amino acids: CASSLAASTEAFF.

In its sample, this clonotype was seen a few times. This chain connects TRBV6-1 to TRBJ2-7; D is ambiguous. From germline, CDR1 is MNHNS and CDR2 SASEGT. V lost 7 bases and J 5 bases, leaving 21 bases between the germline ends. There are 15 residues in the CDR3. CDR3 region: CASTARAPGAHEQYF. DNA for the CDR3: TGTGCCAGCACCGCCCGGGCCCCGGGTGCCCACGAGCAGTACTTC.

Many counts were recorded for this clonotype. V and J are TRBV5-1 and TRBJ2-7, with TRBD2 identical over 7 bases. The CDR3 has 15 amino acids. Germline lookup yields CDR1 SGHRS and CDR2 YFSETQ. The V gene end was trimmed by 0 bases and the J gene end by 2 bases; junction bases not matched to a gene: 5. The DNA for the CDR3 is TGCGCCAGCAGCTTGGCCGGGACTAATGCCTACGAGCAGTACTTC. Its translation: CASSLAGTNAYEQYF.

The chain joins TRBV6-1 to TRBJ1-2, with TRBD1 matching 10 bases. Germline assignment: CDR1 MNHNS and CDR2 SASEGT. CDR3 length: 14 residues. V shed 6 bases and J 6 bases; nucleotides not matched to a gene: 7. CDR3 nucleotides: TGTGCCAGCAGAAGGGGACAGGGGATAGATGGCTACACCTTC. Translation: CASRRGQGIDGYTF.

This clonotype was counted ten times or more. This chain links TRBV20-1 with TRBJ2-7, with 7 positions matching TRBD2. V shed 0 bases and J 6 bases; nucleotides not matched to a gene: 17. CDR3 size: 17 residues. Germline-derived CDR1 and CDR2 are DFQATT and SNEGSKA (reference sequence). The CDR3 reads CSARDRARAGVPSEQYF. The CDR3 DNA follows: TGCAGTGCTAGAGATAGGGCTAGGGCGGGAGTCCCCTCCGAGCAGTACTTC.

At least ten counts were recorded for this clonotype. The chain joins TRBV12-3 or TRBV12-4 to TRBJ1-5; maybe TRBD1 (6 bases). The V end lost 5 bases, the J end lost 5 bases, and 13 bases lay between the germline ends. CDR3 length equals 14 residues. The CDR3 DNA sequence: TGTGCCAGCAGTCACTACAGGGACGATCAGCCCCAGCATTTT. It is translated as CASSHYRDDQPQHF.

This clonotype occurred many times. The CDR3, as DNA: TGTGCCAGCAGTCCAGGGGGGGGAATCGCGGGTCAGCCCCAGCATTTT. This translates into CASSPGGGIAGQPQHF. The chain carries TRBV6-1 and TRBJ1-5; 7 bases align to TRBD1. This CDR3 comprises 16 residues. The J segment lost 6 bases and the V segment lost 5 bases, leaving 13 bases of the junction unmatched. The germline V gene has CDR1 MNHNS and CDR2 SASEGT.

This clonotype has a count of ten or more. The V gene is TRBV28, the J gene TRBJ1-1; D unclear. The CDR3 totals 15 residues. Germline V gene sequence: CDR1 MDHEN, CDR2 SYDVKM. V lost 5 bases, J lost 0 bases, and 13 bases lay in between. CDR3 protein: CASSPVEGMNTEAFF. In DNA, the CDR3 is TGTGCCAGCAGTCCGGTAGAGGGAATGAACACTGAAGCTTTCTTT.